Below, 9 T cell receptor beta chains from the same sample are listed, as sequenced in a study of PD-1 blockade in classical Hodgkin lymphoma. There was relapse after autologous stem cell transplantation in every patient, and there was variation in brentuximab vedotin exposure. The assay was immunoSEQ multiplex PCR, and TCRdb's table has in-frame clones only and misses some. The table lists about 39,000 clones, roughly two thirds of them singletons. Source: peripheral blood mononuclear cells (PBMCs), taken before the second cycle of nivolumab. These receptors all stem from a human donor with classical Hodgkin lymphoma.

The rearrangement links TRBV6-1 to TRBJ2-2; D is ambiguous. The CDR3 sequence is 14 residues long. V lost 1 base and J 4 bases, leaving 7 bases between the germline ends. Germline V gives CDR1 MNHNS, CDR2 SASEGT. This CDR3 is CASSEGLSTGELFF. The DNA of the CDR3 is TGTGCCAGCAGTGAAGGACTGAGCACCGGGGAGCTGTTTTTT.

V gene TRBV13 combines with J gene TRBJ1-2; D is unclear. The CDR3 is 12 amino acids. Germline V CDR1 and CDR2: PRHDT, FYEKMQ (reference sequence). Trimming removed 5 bases at V and 6 bases at J, with 10 bases between. The chain's CDR3 is CASSTRRDGYTF. CDR3 DNA: TGTGCCAGCAGCACCCGTCGAGATGGCTACACCTTC.

The chain couples TRBV7-2 to TRBJ1-1, with D possibly being TRBD1 (6 bases). Trimming stripped 7 bases from V and 4 bases from J, with 19 bases between. The CDR3 is made up of 15 amino acids. The germline V gene encodes CDR1 SGHTA and CDR2 FQGNSA. DNA of the CDR3: TGTGCCAGCAATTCGGGGGGGGCTATCGGCACTGAAGCTTTCTTT. Protein sequence: CASNSGGAIGTEAFF. The full variable domain, its missing parts supplied by reference TRBV7-2 and TRBJ1-1, is GAGVSQSPSNKVTEKGKDVELRCDPISGHTALYWYRQSLGQGLEFLIYFQGNSAPDKSGLPSDRFSAERTGGSVSTLTIQRTQQEDSAVYLCASNSGGAIGTEAFFGQGTRLTVV.

The rearrangement uses TRBV2 and TRBJ1-3; D may be TRBD1 (5 bases). CDR3 size: 14 residues. V lost 8 bases and J lost 3, with 14 bases in between. In germline, CDR1 is SNHLY, CDR2 FYNNEI. As DNA, the CDR3 is TGTGCCAGCGGTCAGCAGGGTAATGGAAACACCATATATTTT. Translated: CASGQQGNGNTIYF.

The chain couples TRBV5-7 to TRBJ1-5, with 7 bases that match TRBD1. TRBV5-7 is an ORF, with its function uncertain. The V gene end was trimmed by 3 bases and the J gene end by 7 bases; junction bases not matched to a gene: 13. The CDR3 sequence is 16 residues long. CDR3 sequence: CASSYHRGLFVQPQHF. The CDR3 DNA reads TGTGCCAGCAGCTACCACAGGGGCCTGTTTGTACAGCCCCAGCATTTT.

This clone is judged medium-sized. The genes are TRBV15 and TRBJ2-5; 9 bases are a match to TRBD2. The germline V gene has CDR1 LNHNV and CDR2 YYDKDF (reference sequence). The length of the CDR3 is 15 residues. V dropped 1 base and J dropped 5; count of bases not matched to a gene: 5. In DNA form, the CDR3 reads TGTGCCACCAGCAGAGGAGGTAGCGGGAGTGAGACCCAGTACTTC. Residues: CATSRGGSGSETQYF.

The rearrangement links TRBV6-1 to TRBJ1-6, with 9 bases fitting TRBD1. The CDR3 runs to 13 residues. Germline V gives CDR1 MNHNS, CDR2 SASEGT. The ends lost 11 bases at V and 7 bases at J; junction bases unmatched: 6. The CDR3 DNA sequence: TGTGCCGCCGGGACAGGGCGGAATTCACCCCTCCACTTT. As protein: CAAGTGRNSPLHF.

V and J are TRBV5-8 and TRBJ1-3; D unresolved. Germline assignment: CDR1 SGHTS and CDR2 YDEGEE. The CDR3 totals 15 residues. Trimming shortened V by 4 bases and J by 0 bases, and 11 bases separated the two germline ends. The DNA of the CDR3 is TGTGCCAGCAGCCAGGTATATTCCTCTGGAAACACCATATATTTT. Protein sequence: CASSQVYSSGNTIYF.

The CDR3 here is CASSLAGTGSYNEQFF. As DNA, the CDR3 is TGTGCCAGCAGCTTAGCTGGGACAGGGTCTTACAATGAGCAGTTCTTC. The chain has TRBV7-2 and TRBJ2-1; 9 bases match TRBD1. J lost 4 bases, V lost 0 bases, and 4 bases had no gene match. The CDR3 is made up of 16 amino acids. Germline V gene sequence: CDR1 SGHTA, CDR2 FQGNSA.